The table lists the clone carrying this TCR beta chain with many counts. CDR3 size: 14 residues. J was trimmed by 6 bases and V by 6 bases; bases with no gene match: 8. Cells are PBMCs isolated from around 10 ml of fresh blood. This entry is derived from a study of T cells in Graves' hyperthyroidism and ophthalmopathy. Amplification of TCR beta CDR3 regions used RNA as the template. The HTBI primer set was used in a first-round RT-PCR of the TCR CDR3. TCRdb re-analysed the multiplex PCR reads in MiXCR, keeping a single row per CDR3 protein. The sample has around 300,000 distinct CDR3 sequences; roughly 20% are singletons.

V gene TRBV12-3 or TRBV12-4 combines with J gene TRBJ2-1; 7 positions match TRBD1. The source material was blood. This receptor was obtained from a man aged 25 to 40 with Graves' ophthalmopathy. CDR3 loop: CASSPGDRTNEQFF. The CDR3 DNA is TGTGCCAGCAGCCCTGGGGACAGAACCAATGAGCAGTTCTTC.